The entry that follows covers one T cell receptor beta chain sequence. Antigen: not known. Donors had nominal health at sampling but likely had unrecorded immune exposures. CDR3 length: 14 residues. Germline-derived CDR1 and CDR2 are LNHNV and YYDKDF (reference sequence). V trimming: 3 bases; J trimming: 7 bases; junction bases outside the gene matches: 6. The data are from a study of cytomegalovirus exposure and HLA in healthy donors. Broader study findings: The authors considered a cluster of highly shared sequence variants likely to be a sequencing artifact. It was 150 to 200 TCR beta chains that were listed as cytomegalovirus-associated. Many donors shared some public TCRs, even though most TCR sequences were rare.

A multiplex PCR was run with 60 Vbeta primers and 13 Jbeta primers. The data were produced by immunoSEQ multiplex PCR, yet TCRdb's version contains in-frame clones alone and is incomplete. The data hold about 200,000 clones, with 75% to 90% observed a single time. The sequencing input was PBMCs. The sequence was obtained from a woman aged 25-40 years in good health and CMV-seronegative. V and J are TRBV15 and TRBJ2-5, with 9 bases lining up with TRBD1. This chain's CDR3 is CATSRGTGNPTQYF. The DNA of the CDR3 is TGTGCCACCAGCAGGGGGACAGGGAATCCGACCCAGTACTTC.